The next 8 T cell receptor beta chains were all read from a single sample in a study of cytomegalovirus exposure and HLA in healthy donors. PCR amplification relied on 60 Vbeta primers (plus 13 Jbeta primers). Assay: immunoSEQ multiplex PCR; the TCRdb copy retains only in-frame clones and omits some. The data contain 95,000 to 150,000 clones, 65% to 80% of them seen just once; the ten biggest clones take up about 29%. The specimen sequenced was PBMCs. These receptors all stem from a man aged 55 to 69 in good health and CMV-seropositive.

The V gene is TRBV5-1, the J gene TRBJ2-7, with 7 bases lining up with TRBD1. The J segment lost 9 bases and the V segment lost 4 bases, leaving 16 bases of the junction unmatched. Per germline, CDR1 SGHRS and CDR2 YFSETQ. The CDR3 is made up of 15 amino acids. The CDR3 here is CASSTAGTAGGVQYF. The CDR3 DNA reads TGCGCCAGCAGCACGGCCGGGACAGCCGGTGGGGTGCAGTACTTC. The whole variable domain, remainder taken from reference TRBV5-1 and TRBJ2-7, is KAGVTQTPRYLIKTRGQQVTLSCSPISGHRSVSWYQQTPGQGLQFLFEYFSETQRNKGNFPGRFSGRQFSNSRSEMNVSTLELGDSALYLCASSTAGTAGGVQYFGPGTRLTVT.

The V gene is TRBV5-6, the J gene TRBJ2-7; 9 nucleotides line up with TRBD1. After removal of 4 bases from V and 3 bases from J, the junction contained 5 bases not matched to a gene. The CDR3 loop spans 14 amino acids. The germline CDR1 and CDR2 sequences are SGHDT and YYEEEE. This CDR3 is CASSPGTGYYEQYF. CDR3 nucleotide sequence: TGTGCCAGCAGCCCTGGGACAGGGTACTACGAGCAGTACTTC.

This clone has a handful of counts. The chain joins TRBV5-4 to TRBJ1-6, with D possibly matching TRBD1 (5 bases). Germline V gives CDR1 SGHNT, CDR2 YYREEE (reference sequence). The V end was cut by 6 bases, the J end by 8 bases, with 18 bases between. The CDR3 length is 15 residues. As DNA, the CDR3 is TGTGCCAGCACCCCCGGAGGGGTGGAGTATTCACCCCTCCACTTT. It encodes CASTPGGVEYSPLHF.

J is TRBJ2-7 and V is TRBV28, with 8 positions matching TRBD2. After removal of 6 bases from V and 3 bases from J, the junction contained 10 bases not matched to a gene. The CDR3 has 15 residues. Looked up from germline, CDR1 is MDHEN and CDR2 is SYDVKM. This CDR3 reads CASSSPGRANYEQYF. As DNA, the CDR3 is TGTGCCAGCAGCTCCCCCGGGAGGGCCAACTACGAGCAGTACTTC.

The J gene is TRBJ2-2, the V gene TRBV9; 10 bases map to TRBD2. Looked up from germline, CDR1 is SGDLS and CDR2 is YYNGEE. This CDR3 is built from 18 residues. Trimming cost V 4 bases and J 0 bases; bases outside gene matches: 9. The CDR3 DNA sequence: TGTGCCAGCAGCCGGACCCCCGGACTAGCGGCGAACACCGGGGAGCTGTTTTTT. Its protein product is CASSRTPGLAANTGELFF. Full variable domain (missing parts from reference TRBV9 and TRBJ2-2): DSGVTQTPKHLITATGQRVTLRCSPRSGDLSVYWYQQSLDQGLQFLIQYYNGEERAKGNILERFSAQQFPDLHSELNLSSLELGDSALYFCASSRTPGLAANTGELFFGEGSRLTVL.

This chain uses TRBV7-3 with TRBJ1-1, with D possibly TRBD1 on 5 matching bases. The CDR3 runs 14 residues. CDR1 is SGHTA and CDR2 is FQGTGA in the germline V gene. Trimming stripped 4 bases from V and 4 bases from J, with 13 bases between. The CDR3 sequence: CASSSGGVATEAFF. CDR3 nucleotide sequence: TGTGCCAGCAGCTCTGGGGGGGTTGCCACTGAAGCTTTCTTT.

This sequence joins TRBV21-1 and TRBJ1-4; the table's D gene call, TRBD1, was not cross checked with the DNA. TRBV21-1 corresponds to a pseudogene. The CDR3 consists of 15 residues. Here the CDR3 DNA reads TGTGCCAGGGGACAGGGCCACGCGGCTAATGAAAAACTGTTTTTT. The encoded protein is CARGQGHAANEKLFF.

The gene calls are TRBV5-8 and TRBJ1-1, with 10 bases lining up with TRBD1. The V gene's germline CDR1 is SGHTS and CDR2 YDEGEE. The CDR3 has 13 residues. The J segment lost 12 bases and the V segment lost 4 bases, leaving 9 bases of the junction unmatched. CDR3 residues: CASSPGQGRLTFF. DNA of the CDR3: TGTGCCAGCAGCCCGGGACAGGGGCGTTTGACTTTCTTT.